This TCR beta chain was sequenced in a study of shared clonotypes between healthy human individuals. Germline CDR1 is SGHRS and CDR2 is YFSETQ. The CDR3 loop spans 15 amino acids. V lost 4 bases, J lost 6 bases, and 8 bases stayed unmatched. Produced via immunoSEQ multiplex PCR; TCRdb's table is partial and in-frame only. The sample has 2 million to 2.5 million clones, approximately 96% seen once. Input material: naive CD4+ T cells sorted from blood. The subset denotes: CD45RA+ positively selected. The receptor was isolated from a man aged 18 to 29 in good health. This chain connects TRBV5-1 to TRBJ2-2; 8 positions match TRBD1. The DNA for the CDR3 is TGCGCCAGCAGCCTGGACAGGGTTGAATCCGGGGAGCTGTTTTTT. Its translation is CASSLDRVESGELFF.